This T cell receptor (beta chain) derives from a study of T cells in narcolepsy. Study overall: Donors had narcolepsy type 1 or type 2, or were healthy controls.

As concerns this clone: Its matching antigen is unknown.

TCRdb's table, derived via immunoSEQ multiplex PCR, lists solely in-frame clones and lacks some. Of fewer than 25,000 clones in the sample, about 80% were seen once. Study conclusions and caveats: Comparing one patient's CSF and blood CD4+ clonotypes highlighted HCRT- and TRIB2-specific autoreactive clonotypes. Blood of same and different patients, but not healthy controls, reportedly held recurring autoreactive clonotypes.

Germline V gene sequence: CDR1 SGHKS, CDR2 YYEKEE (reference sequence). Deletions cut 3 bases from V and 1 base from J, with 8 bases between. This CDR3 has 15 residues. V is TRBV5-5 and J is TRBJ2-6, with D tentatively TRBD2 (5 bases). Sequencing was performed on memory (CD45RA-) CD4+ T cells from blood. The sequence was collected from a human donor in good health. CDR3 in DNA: TGTGCCAGCAGCTCCACTAGTTCTGGGGCCAACGTCCTGACTTTC. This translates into CASSSTSSGANVLTF.